Presented here are 8 T cell receptor beta chains from one specimen sequenced in a study of blood T cell repertoires in COVID-19. Clones were sequenced by immunoSEQ multiplex PCR, and TCRdb holds only the in-frame ones, with some missing. The data show fewer than 300,000 clones, roughly 91% seen once. Source material: PBMCs or T cells enriched from blood (not recorded which). These receptors were collected from a man in his forties who had recovered from COVID-19.

This chain uses TRBV10-3 with TRBJ2-5; 7 bases are a match to TRBD2. The CDR3 sequence is 14 residues long. Trimming cost V 3 bases and J 1 base; bases outside gene matches: 2. Germline assignment: CDR1 ENHRY and CDR2 SYGVKD. The CDR3 region has the DNA TGTGCCATCAGTGAAACTAGCGTCCAAGAGACCCAGTACTTC. Its protein product is CAISETSVQETQYF.

The genes are TRBV5-5 and TRBJ1-2, with 10 nucleotides matching TRBD1. Germline loops: CDR1 SGHKS, CDR2 YYEKEE (reference sequence). This CDR3 region has 15 residues. J gave up 8 bases and V 4 bases, and 11 bases lay outside the gene matches. This CDR3 reads CASSLGTGVSRGYTF. DNA of the CDR3: TGTGCCAGCAGCCTGGGGACAGGGGTTTCGCGGGGCTACACCTTC.

The chain links TRBV6-2 or TRBV6-3 to TRBJ1-1, with 8 bases fitting TRBD1. The CDR3 contains 15 residues. Germline CDR1 and CDR2: MNHEY and SVGEGT. The trim removed 5 bases at V and 1 base at J, leaving 6 bases unmatched. As DNA, the CDR3 is TGTGCCAGCAGTACGGGACAGGTACCGAACACTGAAGCTTTCTTT. Its protein product is CASSTGQVPNTEAFF.

The chain is built from TRBV18 and TRBJ1-1; D remains ambiguous. The CDR3 sequence is 16 residues long. Germline lookup yields CDR1 KGHSH and CDR2 LQKENI. V shed 3 bases and J shed 1 base, with 15 bases lying between them. The CDR3 sequence: CASSPTLATKNTEAFF. The CDR3 DNA sequence: TGTGCCAGCTCACCCACCCTCGCGACAAAGAACACTGAAGCTTTCTTT.

The rearrangement uses TRBV2 and TRBJ2-3; 10 bases fit TRBD1. With 2 bases clipped from V and 3 bases from J, the junction kept 2 bases outside the gene matches. Germline loops: CDR1 SNHLY, CDR2 FYNNEI. The CDR3 is 15 residues long. The CDR3 DNA is TGTGCCAGCAGTGAATGGGACAGGGGAACAGATACGCAGTATTTT. Translating gives CASSEWDRGTDTQYF.

J is TRBJ2-7 and V is TRBV12-3 or TRBV12-4; D unresolved. The V gene lost 1 base and the J gene lost 3 bases, with 7 bases spanning the gap. This CDR3 region has 13 residues. CDR3 residues: CASSLGWSYEQYF. In DNA, the CDR3 is TGTGCCAGCAGTTTAGGCTGGAGCTACGAGCAGTACTTC.

This chain joins TRBV10-2 and TRBJ2-1; 10 positions match TRBD2. V was clipped by 2 bases and J by 8 bases; unmatched bases: 6. Germline V CDR1 and CDR2: WSHSY, SAAADI. This CDR3 is 15 amino acids long. CDR3 nucleotide sequence: TGCGCCAGCAGTGAGCCCGGGACTAGCGTCCATGAGCAGTTCTTC. It yields the protein CASSEPGTSVHEQFF.

The chain couples TRBV12-3 or TRBV12-4 to TRBJ2-7, with D perhaps matching TRBD1 (5 bases). Trimming removed 6 bases at V and 6 bases at J, with 9 bases between. This CDR3 comprises 11 residues. The CDR3 nucleotides read TGTGCCAGCAGCCAGGGTTCCGAGCAGTACTTC. Its translation is CASSQGSEQYF.